The 29 T cell receptor beta chains reported below all come from one sample, sequenced in a study of T cells in narcolepsy. The protocol was immunoSEQ multiplex PCR, while the TCRdb copy is restricted to in-frame clones and leaves out a portion. The sample records tens of thousands of clones, under 85% being singletons. The source material was CD45RA- memory CD4+ T cells from PBMCs. These receptors all come from a human donor with narcolepsy.

This chain joins TRBV6-1 and TRBJ1-6, with 8 nucleotides matching TRBD1. CDR3 length: 15 amino acids. With V trimmed by 6 bases and J by 6 bases, 7 bases remained unmatched. Germline CDR1 is MNHNS and CDR2 is SASEGT. The DNA of the CDR3 is TGTGCCAGCAGGGCTACTACAGGGGGTAATTCACCCCTCCACTTT. It yields the protein CASRATTGGNSPLHF.

The V call is TRBV4-1, the J call TRBJ2-7; D may correspond to TRBD1 or TRBD2 (5 bases each). The ends were cut back, 4 bases at V and 6 bases at J, with 22 bases in the middle. The CDR3 sequence is 16 residues long. CDR1 and CDR2 from the germline V gene are MGHRA and YSYEKL. The DNA for the CDR3 is TGCGCCAGCAGCCGGACCGAGCGTATTGGGGGATCCGAGCAGTACTTC. It translates to CASSRTERIGGSEQYF.

This chain uses TRBV18 with TRBJ2-3, with D tentatively TRBD1 (6 bases). CDR1 and CDR2 (germline): KGHSH, LQKENI. Trimming pared 1 base from V and 4 bases from J, leaving 9 bases between. The CDR3 has 14 amino acids. The DNA for the CDR3 is TGTGCCAGCTCACCACGACAGGCGGCAGATACGCAGTATTTT. Protein: CASSPRQAADTQYF.

The chain is built from TRBV5-6 and TRBJ2-5; tentatively, D is TRBD1 (6 bases). The end of the DNA is better explained by TRBJ2-7, so the J call may be wrong. The CDR3 consists of 14 residues. The germline V gene has CDR1 SGHDT and CDR2 YYEEEE. CDR3 bases: TGTGCCAGCAGCTCGACAGGAGGATACTACGAGCAGTACTTC. Translated, it gives CASSSTGGYYEQYF.

The CDR3 coding sequence is TGTGCCAGCAAGGGGGCGGCCTCTGGAAACACCATATATTTT. Amino acids: CASKGAASGNTIYF. The chain couples TRBV28 to TRBJ1-3; TRBD1 aligns across 7 bases. This CDR3 contains 14 residues. Germline V gene data show CDR1 as MDHEN and CDR2 as SYDVKM. J gave up 0 bases and V 7 bases, and 3 bases lay outside the gene matches.

Only a few counts were recorded for this clone. The rearrangement links TRBV7-2 to TRBJ2-5, with D unresolved. Germline CDR1 and CDR2: SGHTA and FQGNSA. Trimming stripped 0 bases from V and 6 bases from J, with 8 bases between. The CDR3 has 13 residues. CDR3 sequence: CASSLAWIKTQYF. The CDR3 DNA reads as TGTGCCAGCAGCTTAGCGTGGATAAAGACCCAGTACTTC.

CDR3 region: CASSPRQGGRDEQFF. The CDR3, as DNA: TGTGCCAGCAGCCCCCGACAGGGAGGTCGCGATGAGCAGTTCTTC. The rearrangement uses TRBV7-6 and TRBJ2-1, with a tentative D call TRBD1 (7 bases). The CDR3 spans 15 residues. Germline V gives CDR1 SGHVS, CDR2 FNYEAQ. V was cut by 5 bases and J by 8 bases, with 19 bases left in between.

The genes are TRBV5-1 and TRBJ1-1, with D maybe TRBD1 (5 bases). CDR1 is SGHRS and CDR2 is YFSETQ in the germline V gene. The CDR3 runs 13 residues. The ends were cut back, 6 bases at V and 5 bases at J, with 14 bases in the middle. The CDR3 nucleotides read TGCGCCAGCACCCTTCGGGAGGGGACTGAAGCTTTCTTT. Protein: CASTLREGTEAFF.

The chain employs TRBV4-3 and TRBJ2-3, with D perhaps given as TRBD1 or TRBD2 (5 bases each). V lost 1 base to trimming and J lost 1 base, with 12 bases between them. The germline CDR1 and CDR2 sequences are LGHNA and YSLEER. The CDR3 totals 16 residues. In DNA form, the CDR3 reads TGCGCCAGCAGCCAAGGGGACGGACTCGGCACAGATACGCAGTATTTT. As protein: CASSQGDGLGTDTQYF.

The rearrangement uses TRBV19 and TRBJ1-3; a possible D gene is TRBD1 (6 bases). Trimming removed 5 bases from V and 0 bases from J, with 11 bases in between. The CDR3 length is 15 residues. Germline V gene lookup returns CDR1 LNHDA and CDR2 SQIVND (reference sequence). The CDR3 nucleotides read TGTGCCAGTAGTCGGACAGAGAGCTCTGGAAACACCATATATTTT. Its protein is CASSRTESSGNTIYF.

The rearrangement joins TRBV9 to TRBJ1-4, with D possibly TRBD1 on 6 matching bases. This CDR3 is 13 amino acids long. CDR1 is SGDLS, CDR2 YYNGEE, per germline. Trimming stripped 4 bases from V and 5 bases from J, with 9 bases between. CDR3 sequence reads: CASSRTVNEKLFF. The CDR3 nucleotides read TGTGCCAGCAGCAGGACAGTCAATGAAAAACTGTTTTTT.

The V and J genes are TRBV7-3 and TRBJ2-5; D gene unclear. CDR3 size: 13 residues. Trimming left V 2 bases short and J 2 bases short, with 6 bases between. Germline CDR1 reads SGHTA; CDR2 reads FQGTGA. The CDR3 nucleotides are TGTGCCAGCAGCTTATCGCAGCAAGAGACCCAGTACTTC. The encoded protein is CASSLSQQETQYF.

The rearrangement joins TRBV7-9 to TRBJ1-5, with TRBD1 identical over 8 bases. J lost 5 bases, V lost 5 bases, and 11 bases had no gene match. Germline V CDR1 and CDR2: SEHNR, FQNEAQ (reference sequence). This CDR3 has 16 residues. CDR3 nucleotide sequence: TGTGCCAGCAGCCTAGATCGGACAGGGAAAGATCAGCCCCAGCATTTT. Residues: CASSLDRTGKDQPQHF.

The genes are TRBV18 and TRBJ1-1; D perhaps matches TRBD1 (5 bases). This CDR3 comprises 16 residues. Germline assignment: CDR1 KGHSH and CDR2 LQKENI. The V end was cut by 6 bases, the J end by 0 bases, with 17 bases between. CDR3 protein: CASSAGTSHMNTEAFF. In DNA, the CDR3 is TGTGCCAGCTCCGCCGGGACTTCACACATGAACACTGAAGCTTTCTTT. Combining the CDR3 with reference TRBV18 and TRBJ1-1 gives the whole variable domain NAGVMQNPRHLVRRRGQEARLRCSPMKGHSHVYWYRQLPEEGLKFMVYLQKENIIDESGMPKERFSAEFPKEGPSILRIQQVVRGDSAAYFCASSAGTSHMNTEAFFGQGTRLTVV.

The chain joins TRBV6-6 to TRBJ2-7; D remains unclear. Trimming pared 0 bases from V and 7 bases from J, leaving 7 bases between. Germline V gene data show CDR1 as MNHNY and CDR2 as SVGAGI (reference sequence). The CDR3 loop spans 12 amino acids. The DNA of the CDR3 is TGTGCCAGCAGTTACTCAGGCGGAGAGCAGTACGTC. It translates to CASSYSGGEQYV.

The V call is TRBV7-9, the J call TRBJ1-3; a possible D gene is TRBD1 (6 bases). Per the germline V gene, CDR1 is SEHNR and CDR2 is FQNEAQ (reference sequence). The V end lost 4 bases, the J end lost 9 bases, and 19 bases lay between the germline ends. The CDR3 runs 15 residues. This CDR3 is CASSSDVGAGGTIYF. In nucleotides, the CDR3 is TGTGCCAGCAGCTCGGACGTGGGGGCTGGCGGCACCATATATTTT.

The chain joins TRBV2 to TRBJ1-4, with 8 bases lining up with TRBD1. V lost 4 bases and J lost 8; bases outside the gene matches: 6. The CDR3 has 14 amino acids. The germline V gene encodes CDR1 SNHLY and CDR2 FYNNEI. CDR3 loop: CASSADRVGEKLFF. The CDR3 DNA sequence: TGTGCCAGCAGTGCGGACAGGGTAGGAGAAAAACTGTTTTTT. Full variable domain (remainder filled in from reference TRBV2 and TRBJ1-4): EPEVTQTPSHQVTQMGQEVILRCVPISNHLYFYWYRQILGQKVEFLVSFYNNEISEKSEIFDDQFSVERPDGSNFTLKIRSTKLEDSAMYFCASSADRVGEKLFFGSGTQLSVL.

The chain recombines TRBV12-5 with TRBJ2-1; D unresolved. CDR3 length: 14 amino acids. Germline CDR1 is LGHNT and CDR2 is FRNRAP. With 1 base removed from V and 10 bases from J, the gap between germline ends came to 14 bases. CDR3 nucleotide sequence: TGTGCTAGTGGTTTGGCCCTCCTAGGGTCGGAGCAGTTCTTC. Encoded protein: CASGLALLGSEQFF. Full variable domain (outside the CDR3, taken from reference TRBV12-5 and TRBJ2-1): DARVTQTPRHKVTEMGQEVTMRCQPILGHNTVFWYRQTMMQGLELLAYFRNRAPLDDSGMPKDRFSAEMPDATLATLKIQPSEPRDSAVYFCASGLALLGSEQFFGPGTRLTVL.

This chain connects TRBV4-1 to TRBJ1-3, with D unclear. V was trimmed by 0 bases and J by 7 bases, leaving 7 bases between them. CDR3 length: 13 amino acids. Germline lookup yields CDR1 MGHRA and CDR2 YSYEKL. This chain's CDR3 is CASSQDYWNTIYF. The CDR3 DNA is TGCGCCAGCAGCCAAGATTACTGGAACACCATATATTTT.

This chain connects TRBV7-8 to TRBJ1-1; TRBD1 might be the D (5 bases). The germline V gene encodes CDR1 SGHVS and CDR2 FQNEAQ. V lost 5 bases to trimming and J lost 4 bases, with 20 bases between them. The CDR3 loop spans 16 amino acids. The CDR3 region is CASSRIAGGTGTEAFF. The CDR3 DNA is TGTGCCAGCAGCCGGATAGCGGGGGGAACGGGCACTGAAGCTTTCTTT.

The V and J genes are TRBV7-8 and TRBJ1-5, with 8 nucleotides matching TRBD1. The V and J ends lost 5 bases and 5 bases, in that order; junction bases with no gene match: 8. Germline V gene sequence: CDR1 SGHVS, CDR2 FQNEAQ. The CDR3 covers 15 residues. The CDR3 sequence: CASSIQGAKHQPQHF. The CDR3 DNA is TGTGCCAGCAGCATCCAGGGGGCGAAGCATCAGCCCCAGCATTTT.

The chain combines TRBV7-2 with TRBJ2-3; tentative D call: TRBD2 (6 bases). The V end was cut by 4 bases, the J end by 6 bases, with 11 bases between. This CDR3 comprises 13 residues. CDR1 is SGHTA, CDR2 FQGNSA, per germline. This CDR3 reads CASSSLRGDTQYF. The CDR3 DNA is TGTGCCAGCAGCTCCCTACGGGGGGATACGCAGTATTTT.

V and J are TRBV10-3 and TRBJ2-5, with D possibly being TRBD1 (6 bases). The J call may be in error: the DNA end matches TRBJ2-7 better. CDR1 is ENHRY and CDR2 is SYGVKD in the germline V gene. This CDR3 has 14 residues. The CDR3 protein is CAATTGSAMGEQYF. In DNA, the CDR3 is TGTGCCGCGACAACAGGGAGCGCCATGGGCGAGCAGTACTTC.

V gene TRBV7-8 combines with J gene TRBJ2-4; TRBD1 aligns across 7 bases. Looked up from germline, CDR1 is SGHVS and CDR2 is FQNEAQ. The CDR3 has 15 amino acids. J was trimmed by 4 bases and V by 4 bases; bases with no gene match: 7. This chain's CDR3 is CASSWGYRGKNIQYF. Here the CDR3 DNA reads TGTGCCAGCAGCTGGGGCTACAGGGGAAAAAACATTCAGTACTTC. The full variable domain, completed using reference TRBV7-8 and TRBJ2-4, is GAGVSQSPRYKVAKRGQDVALRCDPISGHVSLFWYQQALGQGPEFLTYFQNEAQLDKSGLPSDRFFAERPEGSVSTLKIQRTQQEDSAVYLCASSWGYRGKNIQYFGAGTRLSVL.

The V gene is TRBV5-1, the J gene TRBJ2-5; D is unresolved. Germline loops: CDR1 SGHRS, CDR2 YFSETQ. The length of the CDR3 is 14 residues. Trimming left V 3 bases short and J 5 bases short, with 14 bases between. As DNA, the CDR3 is TGCGCCAGCAGCTCGCAGGATAGTCGGGAGACCCAGTACTTC. It yields the protein CASSSQDSRETQYF.

DNA for the CDR3: TGTGCCTACCTCCCAGGGGCGAGGGGGACCCAGTACTTC. Its protein product is CAYLPGARGTQYF. The gene calls are TRBV30 and TRBJ2-5; perhaps TRBD1 as D (6 bases). Germline loops: CDR1 GTSNPN, CDR2 SVGIG (reference sequence). Trimming took off 7 bases at V and 7 bases at J, with 19 bases between the two ends. The CDR3 runs to 13 residues.

The gene calls are TRBV4-1 and TRBJ2-1; D could derive from TRBD1 or TRBD2 (5 bases each). This CDR3 region has 17 residues. Germline assignment: CDR1 MGHRA and CDR2 YSYEKL. V lost 3 bases, J lost 7 bases, and 22 bases lay in between. Here the CDR3 DNA reads TGCGCCAGCAGCCAGGGGGATTGGACCGAACTCGGGAATGAGCAGTTCTTC. Translation: CASSQGDWTELGNEQFF.

The chain has TRBV7-9 and TRBJ1-2, with a tentative D call TRBD1 (5 bases). The germline V and J ends were trimmed by 0 bases and 0 bases, with 5 bases remaining between them. The CDR3 length is 14 residues. The germline V gene has CDR1 SEHNR and CDR2 FQNEAQ (reference sequence). The CDR3: CASSLATANYGYTF. In DNA, the CDR3 is TGTGCCAGCAGCTTAGCGACAGCTAACTATGGCTACACCTTC.

Worth noting for this clone: This same CDR3 is encoded by further DNA sequences in the sample. This chain uses TRBV19 with TRBJ2-5; D perhaps matches TRBD1 (6 bases). CDR3 length: 14 amino acids. V lost 3 bases and J lost 2, with 10 bases in between. Germline V gives CDR1 LNHDA, CDR2 SQIVND (reference sequence). The CDR3 reads CASSITGPQETQYF. The CDR3 DNA reads TGTGCCAGTAGTATTACAGGGCCACAAGAGACCCAGTACTTC.